This is a list of T cell receptor beta chains from one sample in a study of T cell changes during pregnancy in multiple sclerosis. TCRdb's table, derived via immunoSEQ multiplex PCR, lists solely in-frame clones and lacks some. Of tens of thousands of clones listed, around 93% are singletons. The sample consisted of CD8+ T cells from peripheral blood mononuclear cells, taken in the second trimester of pregnancy. These receptors were obtained from a female donor with multiple sclerosis, enrolled in a pregnancy study. CDR3s include the opening cysteine and the closing phenylalanine or tryptophan. A D gene is named only where the DNA matches it firmly. A clone size is listed for some rows: how often the clone was seen (once, few, many), or a class if it is expanded.

d_gene: .; v_gene: TRBV4-1; abundance: .; j_gene: TRBJ1-4; CDR3aa: CASSQEGGEGEKLFF; CDR3nt: TGCGCCAGCAGCCAAGAAGGAGGGGAGGGAGAAAAACTGTTTTTT
d_gene: .; v_gene: TRBV6-4; abundance: few; j_gene: TRBJ1-4; CDR3aa: CASSEDTESEKLFF; CDR3nt: TGTGCCAGCAGTGAGGACACAGAGAGTGAAAAACTGTTTTTT
d_gene: TRBD1; v_gene: TRBV4-1; abundance: once; j_gene: TRBJ1-2; CDR3aa: CASSQGQPYGYTF; CDR3nt: TGCGCCAGCAGCCAGGGACAGCCCTATGGCTACACCTTC
d_gene: .; v_gene: TRBV4-3; abundance: .; j_gene: TRBJ2-7; CDR3aa: CASSQDKRAWVEQYF; CDR3nt: TGCGCCAGCAGCCAAGACAAGCGGGCCTGGGTCGAGCAGTACTTC
d_gene: TRBD1; v_gene: TRBV7-6; abundance: .; j_gene: TRBJ1-1; CDR3aa: CASSGVPGQSRGFTEAFF; CDR3nt: TGTGCCAGCAGCGGGGTACCGGGACAGTCCCGAGGATTCACTGAAGCTTTCTTT
d_gene: .; v_gene: TRBV5-8; abundance: .; j_gene: TRBJ1-1; CDR3aa: CASSHLSIGDGEAFF; CDR3nt: TGTGCCAGCAGTCACTTATCCATAGGGGATGGTGAAGCTTTCTTT
d_gene: TRBD2; v_gene: TRBV30; abundance: once; j_gene: TRBJ2-1; CDR3aa: CAWTSGNNEQFF; CDR3nt: TGTGCCTGGACTAGCGGGAACAATGAGCAGTTCTTC
d_gene: .; v_gene: TRBV4-3; abundance: .; j_gene: TRBJ1-4; CDR3aa: CASSQALGSEPFF; CDR3nt: TGCGCCAGCAGCCAAGCCCTCGGTAGTGAGCCCTTTTTT
d_gene: .; v_gene: TRBV6-5; abundance: .; j_gene: TRBJ2-7; CDR3aa: CAISGQRNYEQYF; CDR3nt: TGTGCCATCAGTGGACAACGGAACTACGAGCAGTACTTC
d_gene: TRBD1; v_gene: TRBV18; abundance: .; j_gene: TRBJ1-2; CDR3aa: CASSLLRWGQNYGYTF; CDR3nt: TGTGCCAGCTCACTTTTGAGGTGGGGACAGAACTATGGCTACACCTTC
d_gene: .; v_gene: TRBV5-1; abundance: .; j_gene: TRBJ2-3; CDR3aa: CASSLARADTQYF; CDR3nt: TGCGCCAGCAGCTTGGCGAGGGCAGATACGCAGTATTTT
d_gene: TRBD2; v_gene: TRBV5-4; abundance: .; j_gene: TRBJ2-2; CDR3aa: CASSPGLAGGYNTGELFF; CDR3nt: TGTGCCAGCAGTCCCGGACTAGCGGGGGGCTATAACACCGGGGAGCTGTTTTTT
d_gene: .; v_gene: TRBV15; abundance: once; j_gene: TRBJ2-7; CDR3aa: CATSSLSDEQYF; CDR3nt: TGTGCCACCAGCTCCTTGAGCGACGAGCAGTACTTC
d_gene: TRBD1; v_gene: TRBV4-1; abundance: .; j_gene: TRBJ1-2; CDR3aa: CASSQGRTGTYGYTF; CDR3nt: TGCGCCAGCAGCCAAGGTAGGACAGGGACCTATGGCTACACCTTC
d_gene: .; v_gene: TRBV21-1; abundance: .; j_gene: TRBJ1-2; CDR3aa: CASSKEAGHYTF; CDR3nt: TGTGCCAGCAGCAAAGAGGCGGGCCACTACACCTTC
d_gene: TRBD1; v_gene: TRBV15; abundance: once; j_gene: TRBJ1-2; CDR3aa: CATTDRGLGHYGYTF; CDR3nt: TGTGCCACGACGGACAGGGGGCTTGGGCACTATGGCTACACCTTC
d_gene: .; v_gene: TRBV5-5; abundance: .; j_gene: TRBJ2-4; CDR3aa: CASSLGPLPQDIQYF; CDR3nt: TGTGCCAGCAGCTTGGGCCCCCTACCGCAGGACATTCAGTACTTC
d_gene: TRBD1; v_gene: TRBV6-6; abundance: .; j_gene: TRBJ1-5; CDR3aa: CASSYTTTGNEPQHF; CDR3nt: TGTGCCAGCAGTTATACTACGACAGGGAACGAGCCCCAGCATTTT
d_gene: TRBD2; v_gene: TRBV19; abundance: once; j_gene: TRBJ2-2; CDR3aa: CASSQAGAFTGELFF; CDR3nt: TGTGCCAGTAGCCAAGCGGGGGCCTTCACCGGGGAGCTGTTTTTT
d_gene: TRBD1; v_gene: TRBV2; abundance: .; j_gene: TRBJ2-1; CDR3aa: CASGQGILVNEQFF; CDR3nt: TGTGCCAGCGGACAGGGCATTTTGGTTAATGAGCAGTTCTTC
d_gene: TRBD2; v_gene: TRBV9; abundance: .; j_gene: TRBJ2-1; CDR3aa: CASSETGLDPNEQFF; CDR3nt: TGTGCCAGCAGCGAGACGGGACTAGACCCCAATGAGCAGTTCTTC
d_gene: TRBD2; v_gene: TRBV6-4; abundance: .; j_gene: TRBJ2-1; CDR3aa: CASSDSGLAEQFF; CDR3nt: TGTGCCAGCAGTGACTCGGGACTAGCTGAGCAGTTCTTC
d_gene: .; v_gene: TRBV4-3; abundance: .; j_gene: TRBJ1-1; CDR3aa: CASSQDPGGETEAFF; CDR3nt: TGCGCCAGCAGCCAAGACCCGGGGGGGGAGACTGAAGCTTTCTTT
d_gene: .; v_gene: TRBV7-3; abundance: .; j_gene: TRBJ2-6; CDR3aa: CASSLTAGLNSGANVLTF; CDR3nt: TGTGCCAGCAGCTTAACGGCCGGACTGAACTCTGGGGCCAACGTCCTGACTTTC
d_gene: TRBD2; v_gene: TRBV7-9; abundance: .; j_gene: TRBJ2-1; CDR3aa: CASSPELAGGLHNEQFF; CDR3nt: TGTGCCAGCAGCCCGGAATTAGCGGGGGGGTTGCACAATGAGCAGTTCTTC
d_gene: .; v_gene: TRBV30; abundance: .; j_gene: TRBJ1-1; CDR3aa: CAWSVWGMNTEAFF; CDR3nt: TGTGCCTGGAGTGTGTGGGGCATGAACACTGAAGCTTTCTTT
d_gene: .; v_gene: TRBV18; abundance: .; j_gene: TRBJ1-3; CDR3aa: CASSPGPASAAGNTIYF; CDR3nt: TGTGCCAGCTCACCGGGGCCCGCCTCGGCTGCTGGAAACACCATATATTTT
d_gene: .; v_gene: TRBV4-1; abundance: .; j_gene: TRBJ2-7; CDR3aa: CASSQDPSGVYEQYF; CDR3nt: TGCGCCAGCAGCCAAGATCCGTCAGGGGTCTACGAGCAGTACTTC
d_gene: .; v_gene: TRBV4-2; abundance: medium-sized; j_gene: TRBJ2-5; CDR3aa: CASSPGISVPAAKIGRQETQYF; CDR3nt: .
d_gene: .; v_gene: TRBV4-1; abundance: .; j_gene: TRBJ2-1; CDR3aa: CASTLDRQAINEQFF; CDR3nt: TGCGCCAGCACCCTCGACAGGCAGGCGATCAATGAGCAGTTCTTC
d_gene: .; v_gene: TRBV2; abundance: .; j_gene: TRBJ2-5; CDR3aa: CASSEASFETQYF; CDR3nt: TGTGCCAGCAGTGAAGCTAGCTTCGAGACCCAGTACTTC
d_gene: .; v_gene: TRBV5-6; abundance: .; j_gene: TRBJ2-7; CDR3aa: CASSTQTVTYEQYF; CDR3nt: TGTGCCAGCAGCACCCAGACAGTTACCTACGAGCAGTACTTC
d_gene: TRBD1; v_gene: TRBV4-2; abundance: .; j_gene: TRBJ1-1; CDR3aa: CASSHQHRDRGLGTEAFF; CDR3nt: TGTGCCAGCAGCCACCAACACCGGGACAGGGGGCTAGGGACTGAAGCTTTCTTT
d_gene: .; v_gene: TRBV20-1; abundance: .; j_gene: TRBJ1-6; CDR3aa: CSAPGGGPLHF; CDR3nt: TGCAGTGCTCCCGGGGGTGGACCCCTCCACTTT
d_gene: TRBD1; v_gene: TRBV5-4; abundance: .; j_gene: TRBJ2-1; CDR3aa: CASSLWVNRGHNEQFF; CDR3nt: TGTGCCAGCAGCTTGTGGGTGAACAGGGGACACAATGAGCAGTTCTTC
d_gene: TRBD2; v_gene: TRBV30; abundance: .; j_gene: TRBJ2-5; CDR3aa: CAWTSAGGPQETQYF; CDR3nt: TGTGCCTGGACATCGGCGGGGGGTCCCCAAGAGACCCAGTACTTC
d_gene: .; v_gene: TRBV5-5; abundance: .; j_gene: TRBJ1-4; CDR3aa: CASSLGQGWEKLFF; CDR3nt: TGTGCCAGCAGCTTGGGGCAGGGGTGGGAAAAACTGTTTTTT
d_gene: TRBD2; v_gene: TRBV18; abundance: .; j_gene: TRBJ2-1; CDR3aa: CASSPSGGAYNEQFF; CDR3nt: TGTGCCAGCTCACCAAGCGGGGGGGCCTACAATGAGCAGTTCTTC
d_gene: .; v_gene: TRBV4-1; abundance: once; j_gene: TRBJ2-2; CDR3aa: CASSQDNAHFGGELFF; CDR3nt: TGCGCCAGCAGCCAAGATAACGCCCATTTCGGCGGGGAGCTGTTTTTT
d_gene: .; v_gene: TRBV7-8; abundance: .; j_gene: TRBJ1-1; CDR3aa: CASSLDDGNMNTEAFF; CDR3nt: TGTGCCAGCAGCTTAGATGATGGCAACATGAACACTGAAGCTTTCTTT
d_gene: .; v_gene: TRBV7-8; abundance: .; j_gene: TRBJ1-2; CDR3aa: CASSLGSASFYGYTF; CDR3nt: TGTGCCAGCAGCTTAGGAAGTGCGAGTTTCTATGGCTACACCTTC
d_gene: .; v_gene: TRBV30; abundance: .; j_gene: TRBJ2-7; CDR3aa: CAWEEGGRASYEQYF; CDR3nt: TGTGCCTGGGAAGAGGGGGGGCGCGCTTCCTACGAGCAGTACTTC
d_gene: TRBD1; v_gene: TRBV9; abundance: .; j_gene: TRBJ1-1; CDR3aa: CASSAGTGGTEAFF; CDR3nt: TGTGCCAGCAGCGCGGGGACAGGGGGGACTGAAGCTTTCTTT
d_gene: TRBD1; v_gene: TRBV5-6; abundance: .; j_gene: TRBJ2-6; CDR3aa: CASSNPGQGDPSGANVLTF; CDR3nt: TGTGCCAGCAGCAACCCGGGACAGGGGGATCCCTCTGGGGCCAACGTCCTGACTTTC
d_gene: .; v_gene: TRBV7-9; abundance: .; j_gene: TRBJ1-1; CDR3aa: CASSLPPNTEAFF; CDR3nt: TGTGCCAGCAGCCTACCACCGAACACTGAAGCTTTCTTT
d_gene: TRBD1; v_gene: TRBV2; abundance: .; j_gene: TRBJ1-1; CDR3aa: CASSETGQGAEAFF; CDR3nt: TGTGCCAGCAGTGAGACTGGACAGGGGGCGGAGGCTTTCTTT
d_gene: .; v_gene: TRBV6-5; abundance: once; j_gene: TRBJ1-6; CDR3aa: CASSLGHNSPLHF; CDR3nt: TGTGCCAGCAGCTTGGGACACAATTCACCCCTCCACTTT
d_gene: .; v_gene: TRBV2; abundance: .; j_gene: TRBJ1-4; CDR3aa: CASSMVRETNEKLFF; CDR3nt: TGTGCCAGCTCTATGGTCAGGGAAACTAATGAAAAACTGTTTTTT
d_gene: TRBD1; v_gene: TRBV9; abundance: .; j_gene: TRBJ2-2; CDR3aa: CASSETGTNTGELFF; CDR3nt: TGTGCCAGCAGCGAGACAGGGACGAACACCGGGGAGCTGTTTTTT
d_gene: TRBD1; v_gene: TRBV12-5; abundance: .; j_gene: TRBJ2-7; CDR3aa: CASSGTGLEQYF; CDR3nt: TGTGCTAGTTCCGGGACAGGGTTAGAGCAGTACTTC
d_gene: .; v_gene: TRBV7-8; abundance: .; j_gene: TRBJ1-2; CDR3aa: CASSLGQVSYGYTF; CDR3nt: TGTGCCAGCAGCTTAGGGCAGGTATCCTATGGCTACACCTTC
d_gene: .; v_gene: TRBV15; abundance: .; j_gene: TRBJ2-3; CDR3aa: CATSISGRTDTQYF; CDR3nt: TGTGCCACCAGCATATCTGGGAGGACAGATACGCAGTATTTT
d_gene: .; v_gene: TRBV9; abundance: few; j_gene: TRBJ1-1; CDR3aa: CASSPREGQNTEAFF; CDR3nt: TGTGCCAGCAGCCCAAGGGAGGGTCAGAACACTGAAGCTTTCTTT
d_gene: .; v_gene: TRBV5-3; abundance: once; j_gene: TRBJ1-1; CDR3aa: CARSSPLGGAMNTEAFF; CDR3nt: TGTGCCAGAAGTTCCCCCCTCGGTGGGGCCATGAACACTGAAGCTTTCTTT